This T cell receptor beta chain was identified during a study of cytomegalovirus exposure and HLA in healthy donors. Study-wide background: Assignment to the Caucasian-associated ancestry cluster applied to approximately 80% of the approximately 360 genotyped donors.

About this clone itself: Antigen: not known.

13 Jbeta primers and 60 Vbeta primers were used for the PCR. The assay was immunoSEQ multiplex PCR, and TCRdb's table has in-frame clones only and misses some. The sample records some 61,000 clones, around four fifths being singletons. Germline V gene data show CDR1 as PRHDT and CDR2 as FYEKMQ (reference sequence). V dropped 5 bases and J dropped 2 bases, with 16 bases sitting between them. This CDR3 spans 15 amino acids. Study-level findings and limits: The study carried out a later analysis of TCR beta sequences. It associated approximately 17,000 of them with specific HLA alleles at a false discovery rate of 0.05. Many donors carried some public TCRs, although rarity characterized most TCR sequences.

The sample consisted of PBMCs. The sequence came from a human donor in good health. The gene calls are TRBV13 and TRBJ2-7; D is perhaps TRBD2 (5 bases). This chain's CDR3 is CASSPGERTAYEQYF. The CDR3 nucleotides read TGTGCCAGCAGCCCCGGGGAGAGGACGGCCTACGAGCAGTACTTC. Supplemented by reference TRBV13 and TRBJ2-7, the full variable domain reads AAGVIQSPRHLIKEKRETATLKCYPIPRHDTVYWYQQGPGQDPQFLISFYEKMQSDKGSIPDRFSAQQFSDYHSELNMSSLELGDSALYFCASSPGERTAYEQYFGPGTRLTVT.